This entry is about one T cell receptor beta chain. This specimen belongs to a study of blood T cell repertoires in COVID-19. About the study: Samples came from the United States, Italy and Spain, spanning acute and convalescent COVID-19. From T cells, B-cell-depleted T cells, or PBMCs came the material, which was cDNA or gDNA.

The CDR3 totals 13 residues. V was pared by 10 bases and J by 0 bases, with 5 bases of the junction left unmatched. Germline CDR1 and CDR2: MNHEY and SVGAGI. Source study methods: The assay estimated nucleated cells by amplifying reference gene primers. The table came from immunoSEQ multiplex PCR; TCRdb's copy has only in-frame clones and leaves some out. The V and J calls and clone size are taken from that table; D and trimming were inferred from the DNA. The profile shows approximately 180,000 clones, over 80% of them singletons. The receptor comes from a woman in her seventies with acute or convalescent COVID-19. Input material: peripheral blood. The chain has TRBV6-5 and TRBJ2-7, with 8 bases identical to TRBD2. CDR3 loop: CATGGGHSYEQYF. The CDR3 nucleotides read TGTGCCACGGGAGGGGGGCACTCCTACGAGCAGTACTTC.